Listed here are 23 T cell receptor beta chains from one sample, sequenced in a study of blood T cell repertoires in COVID-19. Some clones are missing from TCRdb's copy, which holds only in-frame ones; the method was immunoSEQ multiplex PCR. The repertoire has over 120,000 clones, around 90% of them found once; the top ten carry just under 0.95%. Specimen: peripheral blood. These TCRs come from a woman aged 45-65 years with acute or convalescent COVID-19.

The rearrangement uses TRBV11-3 and TRBJ1-1, with a tentative D call TRBD1 (6 bases). Looked up from germline, CDR1 is SGHNT and CDR2 is YENEEA. With 0 bases removed from V and 4 bases from J, the gap between germline ends came to 9 bases. This CDR3 comprises 14 residues. The CDR3 loop is CASSLDRGGTEAFF. CDR3 bases: TGTGCCAGCAGCTTAGATAGGGGGGGCACTGAAGCTTTCTTT.

CDR3 sequence: CASSYTAYNEQFF. In nucleotides, the CDR3 is TGTGCCAGCAGTTATACAGCATACAATGAGCAGTTCTTC. The rearrangement links TRBV5-8 to TRBJ2-1, with D unresolved. The V gene lost 5 bases and the J gene lost 4 bases, with 10 bases spanning the gap. This CDR3 spans 13 amino acids. Germline assignment: CDR1 SGHTS and CDR2 YDEGEE.

This clone was picked up a small number of times. The chain carries TRBV5-6 and TRBJ1-5; 10 bases are shared with TRBD1. CDR1 is SGHDT, CDR2 YYEEEE, per germline. V trimming: 4 bases; J trimming: 6 bases; junction bases outside the gene matches: 7. The CDR3 has 15 amino acids. This CDR3 is CASSRGTGDSQPQHF. The CDR3 DNA reads TGTGCCAGCAGCCGGGGGACAGGGGATAGTCAGCCCCAGCATTTT.

This chain uses TRBV12-3 or TRBV12-4 with TRBJ2-2; TRBD2 matches 12 bases. V trimming: 6 bases; J trimming: 8 bases; junction bases outside the gene matches: 1. The CDR3 contains 13 residues. CDR3 in amino acids: CASSTSGRGELFF. The DNA of the CDR3 is TGTGCCAGCAGCACTAGCGGGAGGGGGGAGCTGTTTTTT.

The V gene is TRBV5-6, the J gene TRBJ1-1; D is uncertain. This CDR3 has 13 amino acids. Trimming stripped 2 bases from V and 6 bases from J, with 11 bases between. Germline CDR1 SGHDT, CDR2 YYEEEE. CDR3 nucleotides: TGTGCCAGCAGCTTTTTTCAGGATTCTGAAGCTTTCTTT. It encodes CASSFFQDSEAFF.

This chain joins TRBV28 and TRBJ1-5; TRBD1 is a possible D gene (6 bases). With 6 bases removed from V and 2 bases from J, the gap between germline ends came to 11 bases. Germline values: CDR1 MDHEN, CDR2 SYDVKM. The CDR3 has 14 amino acids. The CDR3 protein is CASSSTGRNQPQHF. In nucleotides, the CDR3 is TGTGCCAGCAGCTCGACAGGCCGCAATCAGCCCCAGCATTTT. Full variable domain (missing parts from reference TRBV28 and TRBJ1-5): DVKVTQSSRYLVKRTGEKVFLECVQDMDHENMFWYRQDPGLGLRLIYFSYDVKMKEKGDIPEGYSVSREKKERFSLILESASTNQTSMYLCASSSTGRNQPQHFGDGTRLSIL.

The chain joins TRBV30 to TRBJ1-5, with TRBD1 as a possible D gene (6 bases). CDR3 length: 13 amino acids. The V gene's germline CDR1 is GTSNPN and CDR2 SVGIG (reference sequence). V was clipped by 0 bases and J by 6 bases, with 9 bases between them. CDR3 region: CAWSVLGGQPQHF. The CDR3 DNA is TGTGCCTGGAGTGTTCTAGGGGGTCAGCCCCAGCATTTT.

The chain combines TRBV5-6 with TRBJ2-7; tentatively, D is TRBD2 (5 bases). The CDR3 extends over 16 amino acids. Looked up from germline, CDR1 is SGHDT and CDR2 is YYEEEE. The germline V and J ends were trimmed by 1 base and 2 bases, with 16 bases remaining between them. CDR3 nucleotide sequence: TGTGCCAGCAGCTTGTGGAAACAAAGAGGGACCTACGAGCAGTACTTC. It encodes CASSLWKQRGTYEQYF.

The chain uses TRBV10-1 and TRBJ2-1; tentatively, D is TRBD1 (5 bases). V gave up 7 bases and J gave up 5 bases, with 9 bases separating them. CDR1 and CDR2 from the germline V gene are WNHNN and SYGVQD (reference sequence). This CDR3 spans 12 amino acids. The chain's CDR3 is CASNLDNNEQFF. Written as DNA, the CDR3 is TGCGCCAGCAATTTGGACAACAATGAGCAGTTCTTC.

This clone occurred once. The CDR3 DNA reads as TGCGCCAGCAGCCTCCCAGGCGGGGATTATGGCTACACCTTC. Amino acids: CASSLPGGDYGYTF. The chain uses TRBV4-1 and TRBJ1-2; D unclear. Germline V gene lookup returns CDR1 MGHRA and CDR2 YSYEKL. The CDR3 is made up of 14 amino acids. V lost 4 bases, J lost 5 bases, and 14 bases lay in between.

The chain has TRBV5-1 and TRBJ2-6; D remains unclear. The germline gives CDR1 SGHRS, CDR2 YFSETQ. This CDR3 region has 15 residues. V gave up 0 bases and J gave up 0 bases, with 4 bases separating them. The CDR3: CASSLGVSGANVLTF. CDR3 nucleotide sequence: TGCGCCAGCAGCTTGGGCGTCTCTGGGGCCAACGTCCTGACTTTC.

The rearrangement joins TRBV18 to TRBJ2-3, with D tentatively TRBD2 (5 bases). The CDR3 length is 15 residues. Trimming took 3 bases from V and 2 from J, leaving 12 bases between them. Germline values: CDR1 KGHSH, CDR2 LQKENI. CDR3 nucleotide sequence: TGTGCCAGCTCACCTGCTGGACTTTCCACAGATACGCAGTATTTT. Translation: CASSPAGLSTDTQYF.

The chain recombines TRBV6-4 with TRBJ2-5, with D possibly TRBD1 on 6 matching bases. Looked up from germline, CDR1 is MRHNA and CDR2 is SNTAGT. The length of the CDR3 is 13 residues. V lost 4 bases, J lost 4 bases, and 10 bases lay in between. CDR3 nucleotides: TGTGCCAGCAGTGCGAACAGGGCAGAGACCCAGTACTTC. Amino acids: CASSANRAETQYF.

The CDR3 here is CASSLGVSSGNTIYF. The CDR3 region has the DNA TGTGCCAGCAGCTTAGGCGTAAGCTCTGGAAACACCATATATTTT. This rearrangement joins TRBV7-8 to TRBJ1-3; no definite D call. CDR1 SGHVS and CDR2 FQNEAQ come from the germline V gene. This CDR3 is built from 15 residues. Deletions cut 1 base from V and 0 bases from J, with 7 bases between.

V gene TRBV27 combines with J gene TRBJ2-3; no reliable D call. The germline V gene has CDR1 MNHEY and CDR2 SMNVEV (reference sequence). The CDR3 runs 12 residues. Trimming took off 3 bases at V and 5 bases at J, with 6 bases between the two ends. DNA of the CDR3: TGTGCCAGCAGTTTTGTCGGAGATACGCAGTATTTT. Residues: CASSFVGDTQYF.

The rearrangement joins TRBV7-9 to TRBJ2-2, with D possibly TRBD2 on 5 matching bases. Germline CDR1 SEHNR, CDR2 FQNEAQ (reference sequence). V was clipped by 4 bases and J by 4 bases, with 16 bases between them. The CDR3 totals 16 residues. The CDR3: CASSSSGELITGELFF. For the CDR3, the DNA is TGTGCCAGCAGCTCTTCCGGGGAATTGATCACCGGGGAGCTGTTTTTT. The full variable domain, its missing parts supplied by reference TRBV7-9 and TRBJ2-2, is DTGVSQNPRHKITKRGQNVTFRCDPISEHNRLYWYRQTLGQGPEFLTYFQNEAQLEKSRLLSDRFSAERPKGSFSTLEIQRTEQGDSAMYLCASSSSGELITGELFFGEGSRLTVL.

The V and J genes are TRBV6-5 and TRBJ1-1; 7 bases fit TRBD1. This CDR3 comprises 12 residues. V lost 3 bases, J lost 8 bases, and 3 bases stayed unmatched. Germline loops: CDR1 MNHEY, CDR2 SVGAGI. Here the CDR3 DNA reads TGTGCCAGCAGTTATAACAGGGGAGAAGCTTTCTTT. Translating it yields CASSYNRGEAFF.

V gene TRBV19 combines with J gene TRBJ1-6, with 7 bases aligning to TRBD1. With 5 bases clipped from V and 5 bases from J, the junction kept 3 bases outside the gene matches. There are 14 residues in the CDR3. Germline V gene sequence: CDR1 LNHDA, CDR2 SQIVND (reference sequence). As DNA, the CDR3 is TGTGCCAGTAGTGAGGACAGGCATAATTCACCCCTCCACTTT. Translated, it gives CASSEDRHNSPLHF.

This clone was detected only once. The germline gene is not matched at one end of the junction; a read error may be the cause. The chain joins TRBV9 to TRBJ2-3, with TRBD2 matching 11 bases. Germline-derived CDR1 and CDR2 are SGDLS and YYNGEE. The CDR3 length is 18 residues. CDR3 coding DNA: TGTGCCAGCAGCGTAGAAGGTAGCGGGGGGGCTAGCACGGATACGCAGTATTTT. Its translation is CASSVEGSGGASTDTQYF.

The V gene is TRBV7-9, the J gene TRBJ1-6; tentative D call: TRBD1 (5 bases). Germline CDR1 SEHNR, CDR2 FQNEAQ (reference sequence). This CDR3 has 15 residues. The V and J ends lost 1 base and 10 bases respectively, with 14 bases between them. The CDR3 spells CASSLGRPGNSPLHF. Written as DNA, the CDR3 is TGTGCCAGCAGCTTAGGCCGGCCAGGGAACTCACCCCTCCACTTT.

This clone has only a few counts. This chain links TRBV12-3 or TRBV12-4 with TRBJ1-1; D not certain. V was clipped by 7 bases and J by 6 bases, with 15 bases between them. The CDR3 runs 13 residues. The CDR3 bases are TGTGCCAGCAACTTCGGGGAACCCTCTGAAGCTTTCTTT. Protein sequence: CASNFGEPSEAFF.

This clone was detected many times. This rearrangement joins TRBV6-4 to TRBJ2-5; 11 bases match TRBD1. The CDR3 runs 14 residues. CDR1 is MRHNA, CDR2 SNTAGT, per germline. The J segment lost 5 bases and the V segment lost 5 bases, leaving 4 bases of the junction unmatched. CDR3 bases: TGTGCCAGCAGTCGGACAGGGGGCGACGAGACCCAGTACTTC. This codes for CASSRTGGDETQYF.

The chain employs TRBV24-1 and TRBJ1-2; 8 nucleotides align to TRBD1. The J segment lost 3 bases and the V segment lost 4 bases, leaving 3 bases of the junction unmatched. The CDR3 is 14 amino acids. Germline CDR1 is KGHDR and CDR2 is SFDVKD. CDR3 sequence (DNA): TGTGCCACCAGTGACCTGGGACAGGACTATGGCTACACCTTC. Protein sequence: CATSDLGQDYGYTF.